This T cell receptor (beta chain) comes out of a study of blood T cell repertoires in COVID-19. Study in general: Material from acute and convalescent COVID-19 was sourced from the United States, Italy and Spain. Nucleic acid was either cDNA or gDNA, and it came from T cells, B-cell-depleted T cells, or PBMCs.

CDR1 is MDHEN, CDR2 SYDVKM, per germline. CDR3 size: 16 residues. V dropped 4 bases and J dropped 6; count of bases not matched to a gene: 7. Study processing details: Reference gene primer amplification gave nucleated cell count estimates. TCRdb keeps only in-frame clones here, not all; method: immunoSEQ multiplex PCR. The V and J calls and clone size come from that table; D and trimming were worked out from the DNA. This sample has fewer than 200,000 clones, with roughly four fifths found just once. Seattle cases were enrolled at active infection and followed longitudinally. What was sequenced was peripheral blood. This clonotype was sampled from a woman in her seventies with COVID-19, enrolled during active disease. The chain employs TRBV28 and TRBJ1-6; 9 nucleotides line up with TRBD1. The CDR3 sequence is CASSSMRGQGNSPLHF. The CDR3 DNA reads TGTGCCAGCAGTTCTATGAGGGGACAGGGTAATTCACCCCTCCACTTT.